Listed here are 10 T cell receptor beta chains from one sample, sequenced in a study of blood T cells in healthy people across ages. A J-beta primer mix and a sample-barcoded 5' primer were used in a second PCR of roughly 7 to 12 cycles. A single record per CDR3 protein comes from TCRdb applying MiXCR to the 5' RACE reads. The sample lists about 1,800,000 distinct CDR3 sequences; 28% were seen once. Sample: blood. All receptors derive from a woman aged 30 to 39 in good health.

Many counts were recorded for this clonotype. This chain uses TRBV29-1 with TRBJ2-7; the D call may be TRBD1 or TRBD2 (6 bases each). The CDR3 totals 14 residues. The germline gives CDR1 SQVTM, CDR2 ANQGSEA. V dropped 2 bases and J dropped 2 bases, with 13 bases sitting between them. The CDR3, as DNA: TGCAGCGTTGAACGGGGGCCGAATCCCTACGAGCAGTACTTC. Protein: CSVERGPNPYEQYF.

This clonotype was observed at least ten times. CDR3 sequence: CASSSPGTPTYEQYF. The DNA for the CDR3 is TGTGCCAGCAGCTCTCCCGGGACACCCACCTACGAGCAGTACTTC. The chain recombines TRBV7-9 with TRBJ2-7; D might be TRBD1 (6 bases). The CDR3 consists of 15 residues. Trimming stripped 4 bases from V and 2 bases from J, with 15 bases between. Germline lookup yields CDR1 SEHNR and CDR2 FQNEAQ (reference sequence).

This chain links TRBV14 with TRBJ2-7, with D perhaps being TRBD1 or TRBD2 (5 bases each). V gave up 7 bases and J gave up 4 bases, with 14 bases separating them. This CDR3 has 13 residues. The V gene's germline CDR1 is SGHDN and CDR2 FVKESK. The CDR3 coding sequence is TGTGCCAGCACCAGACGGGACGGTTACGAGCAGTACTTC. Translation: CASTRRDGYEQYF.

This clonotype was recorded many times. The rearrangement uses TRBV18 and TRBJ2-1; possibly TRBD1 or TRBD2 for D (7 bases each). CDR3 size: 14 residues. Germline loops: CDR1 KGHSH, CDR2 LQKENI. With 8 bases removed from V and 4 bases from J, the gap between germline ends came to 15 bases. In DNA, the CDR3 is TGTGCCAGCAGCCCCCAGGGGGGGTACAATGAGCAGTTCTTC. Residues: CASSPQGGYNEQFF.

This clonotype was seen at least ten times. The CDR3 loop is CASSLSSGPSYEQYF. CDR3 DNA: TGTGCCAGCAGCTTAAGTAGCGGGCCTTCCTACGAGCAGTACTTC. The gene calls are TRBV11-2 and TRBJ2-7, with 7 bases lining up with TRBD2. This CDR3 spans 15 amino acids. CDR1 SGHAT and CDR2 FQNNGV come from the germline V gene. The ends lost 2 bases at V and 1 base at J; junction bases unmatched: 5.

This clonotype was counted many times. The gene calls are TRBV6-2 or TRBV6-3 and TRBJ2-7; possibly TRBD1 or TRBD2 for D (6 bases each). The CDR3 has 15 residues. Trimming shortened V by 2 bases and J by 7 bases, and 18 bases separated the two germline ends. The germline gives CDR1 MNHEY, CDR2 SVGEGT. The CDR3 region is CASSYGGTPPREQYF. DNA for the CDR3: TGTGCCAGCAGTTACGGAGGGACACCTCCTAGGGAGCAGTACTTC.

The table lists this clonotype with many counts. The rearrangement uses TRBV13 and TRBJ1-2; D is undetermined. Trimming pared 5 bases from V and 0 bases from J, leaving 13 bases between. Germline V lookup: CDR1 PRHDT, CDR2 FYEKMQ (reference sequence). The CDR3 runs to 15 residues. In nucleotides, the CDR3 is TGTGCCAGCAGCCGGGCGGCAGTAGCTAACTATGGCTACACCTTC. This encodes CASSRAAVANYGYTF.

The gene calls are TRBV20-1 and TRBJ2-1, with a weak D call TRBD2 (5 bases). V was pared by 2 bases and J by 7 bases, with 9 bases between. The CDR3 has 12 residues. The germline V gene has CDR1 DFQATT and CDR2 SNEGSKA (reference sequence). The CDR3 DNA is TGCAGTGCTAGACAGCGGTGTAATGAGCAGTTCTTC. Protein: CSARQRCNEQFF.

The rearrangement joins TRBV27 to TRBJ2-4, with D hard to call. The DNA end lines up better with TRBJ2-7; the J call may be wrong. Per germline, CDR1 MNHEY and CDR2 SMNVEV (reference sequence). The CDR3 has 14 amino acids. As DNA, the CDR3 is TGTGCCAGCAGCATATCGGACGGGCCTTACGAGCAGTACTTC. It encodes CASSISDGPYEQYF.

The chain couples TRBV7-9 to TRBJ2-5; tentative D call: TRBD2 (6 bases). The DNA matches TRBJ2-1 better at its end, which makes the J call doubtful. The CDR3 is 20 amino acids. Germline V gives CDR1 SEHNR, CDR2 FQNEAQ (reference sequence). The CDR3: CASSLPMGGERGQYQETQFF. The CDR3 DNA reads TGTGCCAGCAGCTTACCGATGGGGGGAGAGCGCGGTCAGTACCAAGAGACCCAGTTCTTC.